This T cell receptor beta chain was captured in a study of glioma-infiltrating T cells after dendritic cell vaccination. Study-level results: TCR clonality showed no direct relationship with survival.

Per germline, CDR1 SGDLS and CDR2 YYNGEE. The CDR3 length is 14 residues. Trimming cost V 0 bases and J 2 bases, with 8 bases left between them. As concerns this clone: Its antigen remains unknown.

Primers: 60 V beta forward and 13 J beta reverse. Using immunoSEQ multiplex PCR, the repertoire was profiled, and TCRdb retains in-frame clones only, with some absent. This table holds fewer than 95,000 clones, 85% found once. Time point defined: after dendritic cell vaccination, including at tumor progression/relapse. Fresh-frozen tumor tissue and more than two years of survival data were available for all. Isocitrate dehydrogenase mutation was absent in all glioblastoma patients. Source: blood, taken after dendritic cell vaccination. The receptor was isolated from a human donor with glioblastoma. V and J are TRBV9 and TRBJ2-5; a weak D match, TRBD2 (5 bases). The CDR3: CASSVVATQETQYF. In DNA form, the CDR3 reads TGTGCCAGCAGCGTAGTAGCGACTCAAGAGACCCAGTACTTC. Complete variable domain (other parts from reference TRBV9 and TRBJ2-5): DSGVTQTPKHLITATGQRVTLRCSPRSGDLSVYWYQQSLDQGLQFLIQYYNGEERAKGNILERFSAQQFPDLHSELNLSSLELGDSALYFCASSVVATQETQYFGPGTRLLVL.